This TCR beta chain was recovered during a study of CD8 T cells in ankylosing spondylitis. Germline V gene data show CDR1 as MDHEN and CDR2 as SYDVKM. V gave up 10 bases and J gave up 3 bases, with 7 bases separating them. CDR3 length: 11 residues. TCRdb passed the 5' RACE reads through MiXCR, listing each CDR3 protein once. This table holds 150,000 to 200,000 distinct CDR3 sequences, under 35% found once. Findings and caveats of the study: CD8+ by phenotype, disease-linked clones were relatively rare in peripheral blood.

This clonotype was recorded a few times. The antigen is undetermined. Sequences were obtained from synovial fluid, either unsorted or a sorted T cell fraction (not recorded which). V usage is TRBV28 and J usage is TRBJ2-1; no definite D call. The TCR comes from a male donor with ankylosing spondylitis. CDR3 sequence: CATISYNEQFF. The CDR3 coding sequence is TGTGCCACCATTAGCTACAATGAGCAGTTCTTC.